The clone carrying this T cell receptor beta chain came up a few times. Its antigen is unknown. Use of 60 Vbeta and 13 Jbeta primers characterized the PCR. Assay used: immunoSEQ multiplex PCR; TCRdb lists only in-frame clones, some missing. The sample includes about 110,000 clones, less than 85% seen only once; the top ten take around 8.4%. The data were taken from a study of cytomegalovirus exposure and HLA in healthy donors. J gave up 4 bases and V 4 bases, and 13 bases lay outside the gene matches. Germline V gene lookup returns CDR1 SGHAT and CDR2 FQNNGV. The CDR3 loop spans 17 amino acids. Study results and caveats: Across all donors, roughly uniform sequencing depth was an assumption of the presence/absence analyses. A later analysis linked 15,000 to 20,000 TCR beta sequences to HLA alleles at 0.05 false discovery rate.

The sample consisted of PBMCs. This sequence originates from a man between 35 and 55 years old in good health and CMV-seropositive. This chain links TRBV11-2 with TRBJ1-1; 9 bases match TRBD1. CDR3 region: CASSSLVGQGGGTEAFF. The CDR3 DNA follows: TGTGCCAGCAGCTCCCTCGTGGGACAGGGTGGGGGCACTGAAGCTTTCTTT.